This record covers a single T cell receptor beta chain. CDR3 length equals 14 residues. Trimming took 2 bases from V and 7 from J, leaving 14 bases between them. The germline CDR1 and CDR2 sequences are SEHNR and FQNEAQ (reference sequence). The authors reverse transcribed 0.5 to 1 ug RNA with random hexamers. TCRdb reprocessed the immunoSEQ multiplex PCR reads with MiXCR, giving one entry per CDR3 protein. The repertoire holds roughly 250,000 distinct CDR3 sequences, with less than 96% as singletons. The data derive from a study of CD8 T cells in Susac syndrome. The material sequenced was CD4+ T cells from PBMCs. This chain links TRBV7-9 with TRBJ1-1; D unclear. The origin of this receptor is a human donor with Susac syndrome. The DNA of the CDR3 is TGTGCCAGCAGCTTACGAGGGTCCCGCGGTGAAGCTTTCTTT. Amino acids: CASSLRGSRGEAFF.